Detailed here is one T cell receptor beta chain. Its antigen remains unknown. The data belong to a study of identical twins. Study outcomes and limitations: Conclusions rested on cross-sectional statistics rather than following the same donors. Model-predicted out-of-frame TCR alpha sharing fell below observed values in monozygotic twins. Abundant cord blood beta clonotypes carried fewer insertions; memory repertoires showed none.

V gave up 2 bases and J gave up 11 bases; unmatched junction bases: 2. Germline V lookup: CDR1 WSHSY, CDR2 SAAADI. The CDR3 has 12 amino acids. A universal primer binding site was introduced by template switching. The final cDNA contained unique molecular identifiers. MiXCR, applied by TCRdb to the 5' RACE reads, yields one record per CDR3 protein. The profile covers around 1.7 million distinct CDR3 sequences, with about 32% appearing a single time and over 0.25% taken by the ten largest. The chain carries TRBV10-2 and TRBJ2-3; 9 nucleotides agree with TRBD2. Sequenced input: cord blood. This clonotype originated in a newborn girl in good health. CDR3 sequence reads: CASSERRGGQYF. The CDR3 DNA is TGCGCCAGCAGTGAGAGGCGGGGGGGGCAGTATTTT.